This T cell receptor (beta chain) was recovered during a study of radiotherapy plus CTLA-4 blockade in lung cancer. Study-wide results and caveats: Interferon-beta, together with early blood T cell clone dynamics, reportedly best predicted response. TCR clones originating in tumors grew in number in blood after radiotherapy plus ipilimumab.

The data were produced by immunoSEQ multiplex PCR, yet TCRdb's version contains in-frame clones alone and is incomplete. This sample has about 50,000 clones, with approximately 70% found just once. Of note for this clone: Its antigen remains unknown.

Germline V CDR1 and CDR2: MNHEY, SVGAGI. The CDR3 extends over 15 amino acids. The germline V and J ends were trimmed by 0 bases and 8 bases, with 11 bases remaining between them. V gene TRBV6-5 combines with J gene TRBJ1-6; weak D call: TRBD1 (6 bases). The receptor was derived from a human donor with non-small cell lung cancer who had a complete response to radiotherapy plus ipilimumab. This material consisted of peripheral blood, taken from a patient treated with radiotherapy plus ipilimumab. CDR3 DNA sequence: TGTGCCAGCAGTTACTCTGGGACACCTGATTCACCCCTCCACTTT. It yields the protein CASSYSGTPDSPLHF.